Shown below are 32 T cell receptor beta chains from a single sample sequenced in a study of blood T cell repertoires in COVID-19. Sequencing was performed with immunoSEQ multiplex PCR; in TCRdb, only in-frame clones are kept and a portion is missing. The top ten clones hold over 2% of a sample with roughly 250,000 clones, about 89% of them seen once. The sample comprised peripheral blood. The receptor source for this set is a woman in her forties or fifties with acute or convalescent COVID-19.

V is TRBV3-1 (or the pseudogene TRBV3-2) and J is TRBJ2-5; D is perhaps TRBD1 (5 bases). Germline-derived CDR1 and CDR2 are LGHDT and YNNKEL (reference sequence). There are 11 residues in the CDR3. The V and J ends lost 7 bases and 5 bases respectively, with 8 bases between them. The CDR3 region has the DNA TGTGCCAGCACAGGGTGGGAGACCCAGTACTTC. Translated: CASTGWETQYF.

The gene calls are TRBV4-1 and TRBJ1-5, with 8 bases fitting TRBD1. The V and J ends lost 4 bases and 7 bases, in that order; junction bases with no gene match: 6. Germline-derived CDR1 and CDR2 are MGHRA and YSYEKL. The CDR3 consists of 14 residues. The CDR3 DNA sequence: TGCGCCAGCAGCCGAGGACAGGGTACGCAGCCCCAGCATTTT. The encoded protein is CASSRGQGTQPQHF.

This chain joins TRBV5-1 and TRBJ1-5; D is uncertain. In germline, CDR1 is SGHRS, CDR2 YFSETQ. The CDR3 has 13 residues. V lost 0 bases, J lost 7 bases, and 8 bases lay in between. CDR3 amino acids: CASSLEGGQPQHF. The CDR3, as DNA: TGCGCCAGCAGCTTGGAGGGAGGCCAGCCCCAGCATTTT.

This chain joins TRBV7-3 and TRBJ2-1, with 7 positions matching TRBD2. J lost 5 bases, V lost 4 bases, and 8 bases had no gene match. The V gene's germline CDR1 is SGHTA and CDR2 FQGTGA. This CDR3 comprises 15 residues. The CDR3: CASSSARAGHNEQFF. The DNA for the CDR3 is TGTGCCAGCAGCTCAGCGAGAGCGGGACACAATGAGCAGTTCTTC.

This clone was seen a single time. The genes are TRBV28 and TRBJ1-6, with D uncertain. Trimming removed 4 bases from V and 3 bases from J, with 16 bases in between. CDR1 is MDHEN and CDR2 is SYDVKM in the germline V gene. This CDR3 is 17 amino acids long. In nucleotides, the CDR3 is TGTGCCAGCAGTTCCGCGGGGAGGGCCCTCTATAATTCACCCCTCCACTTT. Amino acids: CASSSAGRALYNSPLHF.

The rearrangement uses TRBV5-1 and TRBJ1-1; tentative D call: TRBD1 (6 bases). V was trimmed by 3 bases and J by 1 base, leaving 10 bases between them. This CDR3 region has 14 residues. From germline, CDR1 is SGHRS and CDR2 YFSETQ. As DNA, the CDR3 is TGCGCCAGCAGCTCGGGACAATCGAACACTGAAGCTTTCTTT. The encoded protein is CASSSGQSNTEAFF.

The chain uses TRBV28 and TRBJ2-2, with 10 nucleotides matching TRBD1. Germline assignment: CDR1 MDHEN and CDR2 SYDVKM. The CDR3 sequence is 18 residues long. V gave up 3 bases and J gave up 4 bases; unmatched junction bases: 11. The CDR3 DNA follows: TGTGCCAGCAGTTTTGCGGGACAGGGGCTAGGGTTCACCGGGGAGCTGTTTTTT. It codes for CASSFAGQGLGFTGELFF. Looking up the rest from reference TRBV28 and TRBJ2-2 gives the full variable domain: DVKVTQSSRYLVKRTGEKVFLECVQDMDHENMFWYRQDPGLGLRLIYFSYDVKMKEKGDIPEGYSVSREKKERFSLILESASTNQTSMYLCASSFAGQGLGFTGELFFGEGSRLTVL.

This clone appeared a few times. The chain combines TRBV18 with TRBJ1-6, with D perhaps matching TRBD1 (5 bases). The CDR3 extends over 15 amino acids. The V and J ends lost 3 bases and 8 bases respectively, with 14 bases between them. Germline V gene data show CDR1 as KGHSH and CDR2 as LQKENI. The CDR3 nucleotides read TGTGCCAGCTCACCGTCCAGGGTTTTGGATTCACCCCTCCACTTT. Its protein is CASSPSRVLDSPLHF.

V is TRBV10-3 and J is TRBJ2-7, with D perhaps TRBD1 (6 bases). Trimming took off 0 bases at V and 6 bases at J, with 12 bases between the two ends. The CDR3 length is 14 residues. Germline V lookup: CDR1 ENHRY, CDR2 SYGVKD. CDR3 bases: TGTGCCATCAGTGAGTCACAGGGAACGGGCGAGCAGTACTTC. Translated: CAISESQGTGEQYF.

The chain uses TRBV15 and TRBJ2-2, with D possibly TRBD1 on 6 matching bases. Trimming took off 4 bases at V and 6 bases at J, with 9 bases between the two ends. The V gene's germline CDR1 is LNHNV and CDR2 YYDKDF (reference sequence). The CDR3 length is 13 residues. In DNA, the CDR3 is TGTGCCACCAGCAAACAGGGCTCCGGGGAGCTGTTTTTT. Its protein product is CATSKQGSGELFF.

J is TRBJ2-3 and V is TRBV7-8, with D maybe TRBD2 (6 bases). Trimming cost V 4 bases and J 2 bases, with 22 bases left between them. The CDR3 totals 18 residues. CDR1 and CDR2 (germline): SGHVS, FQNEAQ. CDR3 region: CASSSGRRVQRPTDTQYF. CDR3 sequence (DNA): TGTGCCAGCAGCTCAGGGCGGAGGGTTCAGCGGCCCACAGATACGCAGTATTTT.

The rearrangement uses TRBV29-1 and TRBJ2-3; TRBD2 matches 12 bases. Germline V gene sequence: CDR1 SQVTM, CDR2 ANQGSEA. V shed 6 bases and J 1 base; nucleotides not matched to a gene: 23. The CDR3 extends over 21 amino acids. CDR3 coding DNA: TGCAGCGTCACACGGACGGCCCCGGAGGCTAGCGGGAGGGTTGGCACAGATACGCAGTATTTT. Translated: CSVTRTAPEASGRVGTDTQYF.

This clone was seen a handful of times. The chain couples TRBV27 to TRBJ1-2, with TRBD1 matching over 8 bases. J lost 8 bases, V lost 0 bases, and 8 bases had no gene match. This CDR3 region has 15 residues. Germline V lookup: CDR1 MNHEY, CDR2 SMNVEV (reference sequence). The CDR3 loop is CASSLSIQGAWGYTF. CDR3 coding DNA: TGTGCCAGCAGTTTATCGATCCAGGGGGCTTGGGGCTACACCTTC.

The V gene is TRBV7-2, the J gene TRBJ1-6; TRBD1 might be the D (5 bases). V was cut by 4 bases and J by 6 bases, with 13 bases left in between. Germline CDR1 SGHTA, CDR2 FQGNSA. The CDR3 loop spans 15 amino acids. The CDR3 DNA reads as TGTGCCAGCAGCTCGACCCCCAGGGTTAATTCACCCCTCCACTTT. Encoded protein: CASSSTPRVNSPLHF.

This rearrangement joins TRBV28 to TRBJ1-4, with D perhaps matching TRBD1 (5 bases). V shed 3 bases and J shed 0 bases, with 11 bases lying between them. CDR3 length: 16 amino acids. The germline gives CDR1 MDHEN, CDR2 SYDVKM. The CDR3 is CASSLIQDTTNEKLFF. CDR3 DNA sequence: TGTGCCAGCAGTTTGATACAGGACACAACTAATGAAAAACTGTTTTTT.

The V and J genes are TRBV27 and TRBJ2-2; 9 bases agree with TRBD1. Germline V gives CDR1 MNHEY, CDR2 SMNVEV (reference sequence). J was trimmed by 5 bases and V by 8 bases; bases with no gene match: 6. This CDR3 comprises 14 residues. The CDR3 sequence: CASAGTGTTGELFF. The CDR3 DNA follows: TGTGCCAGCGCCGGGACAGGGACTACCGGGGAGCTGTTTTTT.

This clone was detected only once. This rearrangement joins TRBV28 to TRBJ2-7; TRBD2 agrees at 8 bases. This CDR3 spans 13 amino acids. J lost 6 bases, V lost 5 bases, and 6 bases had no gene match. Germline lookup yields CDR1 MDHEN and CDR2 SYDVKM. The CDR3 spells CASSDGGGGEQYF. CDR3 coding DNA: TGTGCCAGCAGTGACGGGGGGGGAGGCGAGCAGTACTTC.

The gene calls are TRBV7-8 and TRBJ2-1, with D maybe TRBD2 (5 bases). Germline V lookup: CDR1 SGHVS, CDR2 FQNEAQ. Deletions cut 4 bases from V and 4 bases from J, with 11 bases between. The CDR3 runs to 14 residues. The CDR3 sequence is CASSSWTGYNEQFF. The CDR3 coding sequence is TGTGCCAGCAGCTCTTGGACGGGGTACAATGAGCAGTTCTTC.

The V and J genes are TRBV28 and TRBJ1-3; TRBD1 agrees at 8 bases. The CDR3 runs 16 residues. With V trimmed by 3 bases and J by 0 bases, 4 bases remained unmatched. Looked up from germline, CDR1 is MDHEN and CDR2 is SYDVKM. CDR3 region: CASSLSTGGSGNTIYF. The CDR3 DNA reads TGTGCCAGCAGTTTGTCCACAGGGGGCTCTGGAAACACCATATATTTT.

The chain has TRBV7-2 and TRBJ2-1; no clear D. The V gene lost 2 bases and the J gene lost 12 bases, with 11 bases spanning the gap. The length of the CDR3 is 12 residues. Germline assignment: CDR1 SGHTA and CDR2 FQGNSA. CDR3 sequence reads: CASSLSRSWQFF. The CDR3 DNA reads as TGTGCCAGCAGCTTATCGAGGTCCTGGCAGTTCTTC.

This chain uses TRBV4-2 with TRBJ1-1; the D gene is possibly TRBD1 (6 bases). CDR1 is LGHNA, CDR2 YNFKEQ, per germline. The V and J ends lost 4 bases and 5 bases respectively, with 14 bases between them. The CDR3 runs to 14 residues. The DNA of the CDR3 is TGTGCCAGCAGCCCCCGGACCCAGGGGACTGAAGCTTTCTTT. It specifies CASSPRTQGTEAFF.

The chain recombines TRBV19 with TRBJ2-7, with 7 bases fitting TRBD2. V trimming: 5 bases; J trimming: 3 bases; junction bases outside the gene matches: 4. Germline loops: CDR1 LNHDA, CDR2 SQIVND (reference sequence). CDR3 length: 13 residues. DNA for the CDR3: TGTGCCAGTAGTTTCGGCGGGAGCTACGAGCAGTACTTC. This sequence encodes CASSFGGSYEQYF.

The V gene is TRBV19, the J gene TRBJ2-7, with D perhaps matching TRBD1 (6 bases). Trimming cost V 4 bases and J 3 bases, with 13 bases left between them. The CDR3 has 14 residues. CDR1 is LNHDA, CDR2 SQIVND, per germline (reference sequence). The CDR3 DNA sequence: TGTGCCAGTAGTACCGGGACAAAAGGCTACGAGCAGTACTTC. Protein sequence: CASSTGTKGYEQYF.

The CDR3 loop reads CASSLKPPRGNYGYTF. The CDR3 nucleotides are TGTGCCAGCAGTTTAAAACCCCCCAGGGGGAACTATGGCTACACCTTC. The chain joins TRBV28 to TRBJ1-2; 7 bases match TRBD1. CDR1 is MDHEN and CDR2 is SYDVKM in the germline V gene. This CDR3 has 16 residues. The V gene end was trimmed by 2 bases and the J gene end by 2 bases; junction bases not matched to a gene: 8.

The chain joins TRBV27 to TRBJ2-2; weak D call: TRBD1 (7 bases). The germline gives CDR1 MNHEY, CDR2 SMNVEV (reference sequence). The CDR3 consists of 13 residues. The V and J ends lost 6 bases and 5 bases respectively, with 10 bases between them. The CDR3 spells CASRAGGTGELFF. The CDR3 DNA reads TGTGCCAGCAGAGCAGGGGGGACCGGGGAGCTGTTTTTT.

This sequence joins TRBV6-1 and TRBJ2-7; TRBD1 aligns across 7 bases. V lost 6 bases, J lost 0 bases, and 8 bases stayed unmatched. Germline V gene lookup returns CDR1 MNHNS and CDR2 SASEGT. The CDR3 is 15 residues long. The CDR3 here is CASRGGQASSYEQYF. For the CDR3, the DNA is TGTGCCAGCAGGGGTGGACAGGCCAGCTCCTACGAGCAGTACTTC.

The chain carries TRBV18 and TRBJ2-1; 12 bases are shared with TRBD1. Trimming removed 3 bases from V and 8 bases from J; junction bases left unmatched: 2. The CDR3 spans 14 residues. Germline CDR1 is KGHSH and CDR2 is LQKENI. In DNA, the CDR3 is TGTGCCAGCTCACCGGGACAGGGGGCACATGAGCAGTTCTTC. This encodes CASSPGQGAHEQFF.

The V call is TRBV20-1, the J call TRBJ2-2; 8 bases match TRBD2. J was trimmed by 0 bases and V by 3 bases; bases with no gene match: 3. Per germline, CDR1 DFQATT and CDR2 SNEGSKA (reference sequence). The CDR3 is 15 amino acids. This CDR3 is CSASLAGSNTGELFF. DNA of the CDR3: TGCAGTGCTAGTTTAGCGGGATCGAACACCGGGGAGCTGTTTTTT.

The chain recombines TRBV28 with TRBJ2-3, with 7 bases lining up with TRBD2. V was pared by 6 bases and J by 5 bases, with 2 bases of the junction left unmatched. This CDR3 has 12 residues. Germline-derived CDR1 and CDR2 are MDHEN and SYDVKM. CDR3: CASRGGVDTQYF. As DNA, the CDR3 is TGTGCCAGCAGGGGAGGGGTAGATACGCAGTATTTT. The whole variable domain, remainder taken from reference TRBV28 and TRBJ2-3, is DVKVTQSSRYLVKRTGEKVFLECVQDMDHENMFWYRQDPGLGLRLIYFSYDVKMKEKGDIPEGYSVSREKKERFSLILESASTNQTSMYLCASRGGVDTQYFGPGTRLTVL.

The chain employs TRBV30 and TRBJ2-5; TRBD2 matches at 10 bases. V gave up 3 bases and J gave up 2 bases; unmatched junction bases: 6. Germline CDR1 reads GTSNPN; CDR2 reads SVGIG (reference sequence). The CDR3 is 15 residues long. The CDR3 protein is CAWSAGLAVQETQYF. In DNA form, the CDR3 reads TGTGCCTGGAGCGCTGGACTAGCGGTACAAGAGACCCAGTACTTC.

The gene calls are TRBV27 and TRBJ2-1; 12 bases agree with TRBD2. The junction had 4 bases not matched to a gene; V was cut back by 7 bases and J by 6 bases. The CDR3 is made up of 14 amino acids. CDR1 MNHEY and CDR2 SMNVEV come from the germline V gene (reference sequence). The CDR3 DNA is TGTGCCAGCACCCTAGCGGGAGGGGGCAATGAGCAGTTCTTC. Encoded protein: CASTLAGGGNEQFF.

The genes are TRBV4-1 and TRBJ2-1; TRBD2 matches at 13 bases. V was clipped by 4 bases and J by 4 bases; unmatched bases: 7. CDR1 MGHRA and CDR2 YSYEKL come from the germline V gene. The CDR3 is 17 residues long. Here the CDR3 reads CASSPRLAGGPYNEQFF. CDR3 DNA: TGCGCCAGCAGCCCTAGACTAGCGGGAGGCCCGTACAATGAGCAGTTCTTC.